The entry that follows covers one TCR beta chain sequence. Its matching antigen is unknown. Germline CDR1 reads SGHVS; CDR2 reads FQNEAQ. CDR3 length: 12 amino acids. The data derive from a study of T cells expressing NK-cell markers. Study overall: The authors derived TCR beta repertoires from sorted CD3+CD56+NKG2C+, CD3+CD56+NKG2C- and CD3+CD56-NKG2C+ T cells. Out of eight donors sequenced, seven tested HCMV-seropositive and the remaining one seronegative.

TCR beta cDNA was generated via 5'RACE template switching incorporating UMIs. TCRdb reprocessed the 5' RACE reads, with one entry per CDR3 protein and no DNA. The sample table includes about 390,000 distinct CDR3 sequences. Study-wide findings and caveats: Dominant NKG2C+ clonotypes were found to form about 1.0-7.5% of CD8+ T cells in about 6 donors.

This chain joins TRBV7-8 and TRBJ2-7; the D call from TCRdb, TRBD2, cannot be confirmed without DNA. Sequencing used blood T cells: a sorted CD56 or NKG2C T cell subset, CD4+ or CD8+ T cells, or bulk PBMC T cells (not recorded which). The clonotype comes from a woman aged 45-65 years in good health. The CDR3 region is CASQKAGDEQYF.